This is a list of T cell receptor beta chains from one sample in a study of T-cell memory formation after mild COVID-19. TCRdb called the 5' RACE reads again in MiXCR, with one record for every CDR3 protein. The sample holds 300,000 to 400,000 distinct CDR3 sequences, 13% seen once. The sequencing input was PBMCs or a T cell subset sorted from them (not recorded which). These receptors came from a man between 18 and 35 years old who had mild COVID-19 (a few samples of this study predate the infection). Cell type and time point are not known. CDR3s include the opening cysteine and the closing phenylalanine or tryptophan. The D gene is left open where the match is weak. Clone size is not always given. Where it is, it says once, few, many or a class for expanded clones.

clone_size: few
d_call: TRBD1
v_call: TRBV9
j_call: TRBJ2-3
cdr3_aa: CASSVTGQGSTDTQYF
cdr3_nt: TGTGCCAGCAGCGTAACAGGACAGGGGAGCACAGATACGCAGTATTTT

clone_size: -
d_call: -
v_call: TRBV4-3
j_call: TRBJ2-1
cdr3_aa: CASSQDLQGPSYNEQFF
cdr3_nt: TGCGCCAGCAGCCAAGACCTTCAGGGGCCTTCCTACAATGAGCAGTTCTTC

clone_size: few
d_call: TRBD2
v_call: TRBV27
j_call: TRBJ2-1
cdr3_aa: CASSPDGGGDNEQFF
cdr3_nt: TGTGCCAGCAGCCCCGACGGCGGGGGAGACAATGAGCAGTTCTTC

clone_size: -
d_call: -
v_call: TRBV5-5
j_call: TRBJ1-1
cdr3_aa: CASTSNQGNTEAFF
cdr3_nt: TGTGCCAGCACCTCAAATCAGGGGAACACTGAAGCTTTCTTT

clone_size: -
d_call: TRBD2
v_call: TRBV6-5
j_call: TRBJ2-5
cdr3_aa: CASSLRGARETQYF
cdr3_nt: TGTGCCAGCAGTTTGCGGGGGGCGAGGGAGACCCAGTACTTC

clone_size: -
d_call: -
v_call: TRBV2
j_call: TRBJ2-6
cdr3_aa: CASSPDTGANVLTF
cdr3_nt: TGTGCCAGCAGTCCCGATACCGGGGCCAACGTCCTGACTTTC

clone_size: many
d_call: TRBD1
v_call: TRBV5-1
j_call: TRBJ2-1
cdr3_aa: CASSPGWTGTYNEQFF
cdr3_nt: TGCGCCAGCAGCCCGGGGTGGACAGGGACCTACAATGAGCAGTTCTTC

clone_size: few
d_call: -
v_call: TRBV5-4
j_call: TRBJ1-6
cdr3_aa: CASSPATRQNSPLHF
cdr3_nt: TGTGCCAGCAGCCCCGCCACCCGGCAGAATTCACCCCTCCACTTT

clone_size: few
d_call: -
v_call: TRBV7-9
j_call: TRBJ2-7
cdr3_aa: CASSLLSRDEQYF
cdr3_nt: TGTGCCAGCAGCTTACTATCGCGGGACGAGCAGTACTTC

clone_size: -
d_call: -
v_call: TRBV7-9
j_call: TRBJ2-2
cdr3_aa: CASSLAGLTGELFF
cdr3_nt: TGTGCCAGCAGCTTAGCTGGGCTTACCGGGGAGCTGTTTTTT

clone_size: -
d_call: -
v_call: TRBV29-1
j_call: TRBJ1-1
cdr3_aa: CSGDLGDTEAFF
cdr3_nt: TGCAGCGGGGACCTTGGGGACACTGAAGCTTTCTTT

clone_size: few
d_call: TRBD1
v_call: TRBV5-1
j_call: TRBJ2-3
cdr3_aa: CASSSTGGGDTQYF
cdr3_nt: TGCGCCAGCAGCTCAACAGGGGGCGGAGATACGCAGTATTTT

clone_size: -
d_call: -
v_call: TRBV29-1
j_call: TRBJ1-1
cdr3_aa: CSYIPGRENTEAFF
cdr3_nt: TGCAGCTACATTCCAGGAAGGGAGAACACTGAAGCTTTCTTT

clone_size: -
d_call: -
v_call: TRBV2
j_call: TRBJ1-1
cdr3_aa: CATKRAGQAAFF
cdr3_nt: TGTGCCACCAAACGGGCAGGGCAGGCTGCTTTCTTT

clone_size: -
d_call: -
v_call: TRBV7-6
j_call: TRBJ2-5
cdr3_aa: CASSFGMRGWEGTQYF
cdr3_nt: TGTGCCAGCAGCTTTGGCATGCGGGGCTGGGAAGGAACCCAGTACTTC

clone_size: many
d_call: -
v_call: TRBV27
j_call: TRBJ1-2
cdr3_aa: CASSLSRTDYGYTF
cdr3_nt: TGTGCCAGCAGTTTATCTCGGACGGATTATGGCTACACCTTC

clone_size: many
d_call: -
v_call: TRBV4-3
j_call: TRBJ2-1
cdr3_aa: CASSQGASPAIQVEQFF
cdr3_nt: TGCGCCAGCAGCCAAGGAGCCAGTCCTGCCATACAAGTTGAGCAGTTCTTC

clone_size: -
d_call: -
v_call: TRBV11-3
j_call: TRBJ2-5
cdr3_aa: CASSLEGLGETQYF
cdr3_nt: TGTGCCAGCAGCTTAGAGGGCCTCGGCGAGACCCAGTACTTC

clone_size: few
d_call: -
v_call: TRBV20-1
j_call: TRBJ1-2
cdr3_aa: CSASVQGGDYGYTF
cdr3_nt: TGCAGTGCTAGTGTCCAGGGAGGAGACTATGGCTACACCTTC

clone_size: -
d_call: -
v_call: TRBV12-3/TRBV12-4
j_call: TRBJ1-1
cdr3_aa: CASSLVGQREAFF
cdr3_nt: TGTGCCAGCAGTTTAGTAGGGCAGCGTGAAGCTTTCTTT

clone_size: few
d_call: TRBD2
v_call: TRBV7-2
j_call: TRBJ2-6
cdr3_aa: CASSLAGGSSGANVLTF
cdr3_nt: TGTGCCAGCAGCTTAGCGGGGGGGAGCTCTGGGGCCAACGTCCTGACTTTC

clone_size: -
d_call: TRBD2
v_call: TRBV20-1
j_call: TRBJ2-1
cdr3_aa: CSASQSGGAVEQFF
cdr3_nt: TGCAGTGCCTCACAAAGCGGGGGGGCCGTTGAGCAGTTCTTC

clone_size: once
d_call: -
v_call: TRBV6-4
j_call: TRBJ2-1
cdr3_aa: CASSKGNYNEQFF
cdr3_nt: TGTGCCAGCAGTAAGGGAAACTACAATGAGCAGTTCTTC

clone_size: -
d_call: -
v_call: TRBV7-2
j_call: TRBJ1-3
cdr3_aa: CASSLRRGLTGNTIYF
cdr3_nt: TGTGCCAGCAGCTTACGACGGGGGCTCACTGGAAACACCATATATTTT

clone_size: -
d_call: -
v_call: TRBV24-1
j_call: TRBJ2-3
cdr3_aa: CATRPGGRTDTQYF
cdr3_nt: TGTGCCACCAGGCCGGGGGGCCGCACAGATACGCAGTATTTT

clone_size: few
d_call: TRBD2
v_call: TRBV5-1
j_call: TRBJ2-1
cdr3_aa: CASRSSGGTYNEQFF
cdr3_nt: TGCGCCAGCAGATCTAGCGGGGGGACTTACAATGAGCAGTTCTTC

clone_size: few
d_call: -
v_call: TRBV28
j_call: TRBJ2-7
cdr3_aa: CASSLTATGGVYF
cdr3_nt: TGTGCCAGCAGTCTAACGGCGACGGGTGGGGTGTACTTC

clone_size: -
d_call: TRBD1
v_call: TRBV27
j_call: TRBJ1-4
cdr3_aa: CASSSRTGGLFF
cdr3_nt: TGTGCCAGCAGTTCCCGGACAGGGGGGCTGTTTTTT

clone_size: few
d_call: TRBD1
v_call: TRBV23-1
j_call: TRBJ1-1
cdr3_aa: CASSQSTGQGRHTEAFF
cdr3_nt: TGCGCCAGCAGTCAATCGACGGGACAGGGTCGTCACACTGAAGCTTTCTTT

clone_size: few
d_call: -
v_call: TRBV11-2
j_call: TRBJ1-6
cdr3_aa: CASSLGPSPPLHF
cdr3_nt: TGTGCCAGCAGCTTAGGCCCCTCCCCACCCCTCCACTTT

clone_size: -
d_call: -
v_call: TRBV20-1
j_call: TRBJ2-1
cdr3_aa: CSARDPTSYNEQFF
cdr3_nt: TGCAGTGCTAGAGATCCCACTAGTTACAATGAGCAGTTCTTC

clone_size: -
d_call: -
v_call: TRBV15
j_call: TRBJ1-1
cdr3_aa: CVTQPTPNTEAFF
cdr3_nt: TGTGTAACCCAGCCGACACCGAACACTGAAGCTTTCTTT

clone_size: -
d_call: TRBD1
v_call: TRBV29-1
j_call: TRBJ2-2
cdr3_aa: CSADRGNTGELFF
cdr3_nt: TGCAGCGCTGACAGGGGGAACACCGGGGAGCTGTTTTTT

clone_size: few
d_call: -
v_call: TRBV11-2
j_call: TRBJ1-6
cdr3_aa: CASSLWSEKPNNSPLHF
cdr3_nt: TGTGCCAGCAGCCTTTGGTCGGAAAAGCCTAATAATTCACCCCTCCACTTT

clone_size: -
d_call: TRBD2
v_call: TRBV7-9
j_call: TRBJ2-3
cdr3_aa: CASSSSSSGGTDTQYF
cdr3_nt: TGTGCCAGCAGTTCCTCTAGTAGCGGGGGCACAGATACGCAGTATTTT

clone_size: few
d_call: -
v_call: TRBV7-8
j_call: TRBJ2-7
cdr3_aa: CASSSTAYEQYF
cdr3_nt: TGTGCCAGCAGCTCGACAGCCTACGAGCAGTACTTC

clone_size: few
d_call: TRBD1
v_call: TRBV5-1
j_call: TRBJ1-6
cdr3_aa: CASSSGQVYNSPLHF
cdr3_nt: TGCGCCAGCAGCTCGGGACAGGTGTATAATTCACCCCTCCACTTT

clone_size: -
d_call: -
v_call: TRBV5-1
j_call: TRBJ1-2
cdr3_aa: CASSFDTGLNYGYTF
cdr3_nt: TGCGCCAGCAGCTTTGACACAGGGTTAAACTATGGCTACACCTTC

clone_size: few
d_call: -
v_call: TRBV5-4
j_call: TRBJ1-1
cdr3_aa: CASSPDRPRGNTEAFF
cdr3_nt: TGTGCCAGCAGCCCCGACAGGCCGAGGGGTAACACTGAAGCTTTCTTT

clone_size: -
d_call: -
v_call: TRBV4-3
j_call: TRBJ2-3
cdr3_aa: CASSNRVGTDTQYF
cdr3_nt: TGCGCCAGCAGCAACAGGGTCGGCACAGATACGCAGTATTTT

clone_size: few
d_call: TRBD1
v_call: TRBV19
j_call: TRBJ2-7
cdr3_aa: CASSKPGQGNYEQYF
cdr3_nt: TGTGCCAGTAGCAAACCGGGACAGGGAAACTACGAGCAGTACTTC

clone_size: -
d_call: TRBD2
v_call: TRBV7-2
j_call: TRBJ2-1
cdr3_aa: CASSYWTSGGRNEQFF
cdr3_nt: TGTGCCAGCAGCTATTGGACTAGCGGGGGTCGAAATGAGCAGTTCTTC

clone_size: few
d_call: TRBD2
v_call: TRBV12-3/TRBV12-4
j_call: TRBJ2-5
cdr3_aa: CASRERLAGGETQYF
cdr3_nt: TGTGCCAGCAGGGAGAGACTAGCGGGGGGAGAGACCCAGTACTTC